Listed here are 8 T cell receptor beta chains from one sample, sequenced in a study of CD8+CD57+ T cells in acquired aplastic anemia. Template material for TCR beta VDJ and CDR3 profiling consisted of genomic DNA. TCRdb re-derived calls from the reads in MiXCR, one entry per CDR3 protein. The sample includes around 190,000 distinct CDR3 sequences, approximately 60% of them seen just once. The sequencing input was sorted CD4+, CD8+, or CD8+CD57+ T cells (not recorded which) from PBMCs. These receptors were obtained from a human donor in good health.

This clonotype showed up just once. The V call is TRBV5-1, the J call TRBJ2-3, with 9 positions matching TRBD2. The ends lost 4 bases at V and 0 bases at J; junction bases unmatched: 6. This CDR3 is 16 amino acids long. Germline V gene sequence: CDR1 SGHRS, CDR2 YFSETQ. CDR3 sequence reads: CASSVGTSRSTDTQYF. DNA of the CDR3: TGCGCCAGCAGCGTGGGGACTAGCCGGAGCACAGATACGCAGTATTTT. Using reference TRBV5-1 and TRBJ2-3 for the parts outside the CDR3, the full variable domain is KAGVTQTPRYLIKTRGQQVTLSCSPISGHRSVSWYQQTPGQGLQFLFEYFSETQRNKGNFPGRFSGRQFSNSRSEMNVSTLELGDSALYLCASSVGTSRSTDTQYFGPGTRLTVL.

The sample holds many counts of this clonotype. The rearrangement uses TRBV11-2 and TRBJ2-7; TRBD1 aligns across 12 bases. CDR3 length equals 16 residues. CDR1 and CDR2 from the germline V gene are SGHAT and FQNNGV. Trimming removed 1 base from V and 5 bases from J; junction bases left unmatched: 6. Written as DNA, the CDR3 is TGTGCCAGCAGCTTAGGTTACCGGGACAGGGGGCACGAGCAGTACTTC. It specifies CASSLGYRDRGHEQYF.

At least ten counts were recorded for this clonotype. This rearrangement joins TRBV9 to TRBJ1-2, with TRBD1 as a possible D gene (6 bases). Between the trimmed V and J ends, which lost 4 bases and 3 bases, there was a span of 16 bases. The CDR3 contains 15 residues. Per the germline V gene, CDR1 is SGDLS and CDR2 is YYNGEE. CDR3 in amino acids: CASSPTVGGDYGYTF. The CDR3 DNA reads TGTGCCAGCAGCCCTACGGTCGGGGGCGACTATGGCTACACCTTC.

A single count supports this clonotype. The chain is built from TRBV29-1 and TRBJ1-6; D ambiguous. Deletions cut 8 bases from V and 5 bases from J, with 19 bases between. Per germline, CDR1 SQVTM and CDR2 ANQGSEA. The CDR3 runs 15 residues. CDR3 sequence (DNA): TGCAGCCTAGAAGCCGGACGCCTACATAATTCACCCCTCCACTTT. Its protein product is CSLEAGRLHNSPLHF.

This clonotype occurred a few times. This rearrangement joins TRBV20-1 to TRBJ2-5, with 9 bases identical to TRBD1. Germline loops: CDR1 DFQATT, CDR2 SNEGSKA (reference sequence). V shed 4 bases and J 4 bases; nucleotides not matched to a gene: 7. The CDR3 is 14 residues long. This CDR3 is CSATAADRGETQYF. The CDR3 DNA sequence: TGCAGTGCTACCGCCGCGGACAGGGGAGAGACCCAGTACTTC.

This clonotype was counted at least ten times. The V call is TRBV4-3, the J call TRBJ2-3, with 7 positions matching TRBD1. The CDR3 totals 16 residues. With 0 bases clipped from V and 1 base from J, the junction kept 4 bases outside the gene matches. Germline CDR1 reads LGHNA; CDR2 reads YSLEER. CDR3 residues: CASSQDWTGGTDTQYF. In DNA, the CDR3 is TGCGCCAGCAGCCAAGACTGGACAGGCGGCACAGATACGCAGTATTTT.

CDR3 in DNA: TGTGCCAGCAGCCAAGAAGATGCAACTAATGAAAAACTGTTTTTT. Its translation: CASSQEDATNEKLFF. The chain is built from TRBV6-4 and TRBJ1-4; D gene uncertain. V dropped 6 bases and J dropped 0 bases, with 11 bases sitting between them. CDR1 and CDR2 from the germline V gene are MRHNA and SNTAGT. The CDR3 loop spans 15 amino acids.

The V and J genes are TRBV10-3 and TRBJ1-2; possibly TRBD1 for D (6 bases). The V end lost 6 bases, the J end lost 7 bases, and 18 bases lay between the germline ends. Germline lookup yields CDR1 ENHRY and CDR2 SYGVKD. The CDR3 contains 14 residues. The CDR3: CAISRDHREGGYTF. The CDR3 DNA reads TGTGCCATCAGCCGGGACCACAGGGAGGGTGGCTACACCTTC.